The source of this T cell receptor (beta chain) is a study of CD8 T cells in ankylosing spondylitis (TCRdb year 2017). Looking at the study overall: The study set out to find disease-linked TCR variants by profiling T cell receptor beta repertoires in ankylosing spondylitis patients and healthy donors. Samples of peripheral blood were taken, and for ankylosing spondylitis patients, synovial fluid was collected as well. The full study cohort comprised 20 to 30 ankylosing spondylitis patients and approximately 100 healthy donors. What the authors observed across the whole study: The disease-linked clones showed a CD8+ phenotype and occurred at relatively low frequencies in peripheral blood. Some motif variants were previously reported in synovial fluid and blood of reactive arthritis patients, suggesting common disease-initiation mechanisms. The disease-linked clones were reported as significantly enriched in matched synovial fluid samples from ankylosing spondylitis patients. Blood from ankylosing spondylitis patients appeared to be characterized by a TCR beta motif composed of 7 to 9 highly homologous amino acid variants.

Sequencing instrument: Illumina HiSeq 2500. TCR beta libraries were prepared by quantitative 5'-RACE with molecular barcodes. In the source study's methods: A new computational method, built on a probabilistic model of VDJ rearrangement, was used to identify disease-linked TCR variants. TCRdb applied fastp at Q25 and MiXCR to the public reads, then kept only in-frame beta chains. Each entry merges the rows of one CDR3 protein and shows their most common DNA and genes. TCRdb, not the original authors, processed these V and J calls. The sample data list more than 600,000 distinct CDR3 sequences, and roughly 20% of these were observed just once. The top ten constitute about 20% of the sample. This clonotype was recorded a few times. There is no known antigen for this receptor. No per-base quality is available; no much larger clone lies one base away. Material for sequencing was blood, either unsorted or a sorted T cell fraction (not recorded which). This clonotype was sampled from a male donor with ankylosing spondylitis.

The CDR3 region: CASDWNTGELFF. The DNA is TGTGCCAGCGACTGGAACACCGGGGAGCTGTTTTTT. The chain is assembled from TRBV6-4 and TRBJ2-2, with no reliable assignment of the D segment. Trimming removed 8 bases from V and 1 base from J, leaving 5 bases between the germline ends. The germline V gene provides CDR1 MRHNA and CDR2 SNTAGT. The CDR3 spans 12 residues, from the cysteine through the phenylalanine. Only CDR3 DNA remains: 36 bases, in frame from the first base.